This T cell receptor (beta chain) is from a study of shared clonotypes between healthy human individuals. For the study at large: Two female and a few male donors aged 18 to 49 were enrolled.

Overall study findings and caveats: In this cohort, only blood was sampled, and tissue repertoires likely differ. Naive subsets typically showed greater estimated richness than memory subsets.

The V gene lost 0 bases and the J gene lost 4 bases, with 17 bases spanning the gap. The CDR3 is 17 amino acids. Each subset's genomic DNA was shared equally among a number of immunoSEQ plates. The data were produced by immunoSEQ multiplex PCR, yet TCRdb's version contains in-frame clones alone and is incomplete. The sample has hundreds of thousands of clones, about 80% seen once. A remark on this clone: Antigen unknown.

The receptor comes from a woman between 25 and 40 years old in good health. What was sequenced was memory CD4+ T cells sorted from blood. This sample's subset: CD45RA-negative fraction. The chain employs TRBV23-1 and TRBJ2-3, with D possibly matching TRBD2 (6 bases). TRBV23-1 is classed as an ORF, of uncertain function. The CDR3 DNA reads TGCGCCAGCAGTCAATCGATCGGGCAGGGAGGATCAGATACGCAGTATTTT. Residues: CASSQSIGQGGSDTQYF.